This T cell receptor beta chain was captured by sequencing in a study of lymphopenia after photon versus proton radiotherapy. Findings and caveats of the study: A bigger post-nadir fall in TCR diversity correlated inversely with survival time in deceased patients. After lymphocyte nadir, photon-treated repertoires showed oligoclonal expansion, especially CD8+ Temra. Proton therapy kept repertoires fairly stable, unlike photons, which gained effector/memory cells. Only patients who died were analyzed for survival; proton advantage is unproven.

Germline lookup yields CDR1 LNHDA and CDR2 SQIVND (reference sequence). Trimming took off 5 bases at V and 6 bases at J, with 17 bases between the two ends. The CDR3 spans 14 residues. This clone is medium-sized by share. Its antigen is not known. Sequencing used immunoSEQ multiplex PCR; TCRdb keeps in-frame clones, though not all of them. The sample records under 80,000 clones, approximately 84% being singletons. The sequence was obtained from a man between 40 and 49 years old with gastric cancer. Specimen: peripheral blood, collected from a patient treated with photon-based radiotherapy. The genes are TRBV19 and TRBJ2-7, with D tentatively TRBD1 (6 bases). Written as DNA, the CDR3 is TGTGCCAGTAGTGTGGCAGGGGAAATTTCCGAGCAGTACTTC. Amino acid sequence: CASSVAGEISEQYF.